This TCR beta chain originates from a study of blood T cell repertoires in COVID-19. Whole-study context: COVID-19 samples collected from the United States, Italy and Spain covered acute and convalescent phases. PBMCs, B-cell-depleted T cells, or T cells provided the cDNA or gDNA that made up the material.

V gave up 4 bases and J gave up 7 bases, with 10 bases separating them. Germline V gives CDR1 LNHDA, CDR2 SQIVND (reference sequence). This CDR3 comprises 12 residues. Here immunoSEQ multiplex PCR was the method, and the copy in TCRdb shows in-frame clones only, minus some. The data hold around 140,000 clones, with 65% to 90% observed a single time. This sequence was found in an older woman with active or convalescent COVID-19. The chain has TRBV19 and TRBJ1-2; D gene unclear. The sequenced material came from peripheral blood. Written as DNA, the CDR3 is TGTGCCAGTAGTAGAGGGCCGGTTGGCTACACCTTC. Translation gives CASSRGPVGYTF.